These 24 T cell receptor beta chains originate from one sample sequenced in a study of blood T cells in healthy people across ages. Next came a second PCR, run for about 6 to 12 cycles, which used a sample-barcoded 5' primer along with a J-beta primer mix. TCRdb processed the 5' RACE reads anew with MiXCR; each CDR3 protein has one entry. The sample has some 1.4 million distinct CDR3 sequences, around 42% seen once. The sample comprised blood. The receptors were gathered from a woman aged 18-29 years in good health.

The J gene is TRBJ1-2, the V gene TRBV28; the D is unclear. CDR3 length: 13 residues. Trimming left V 5 bases short and J 8 bases short, with 15 bases between. Germline lookup yields CDR1 MDHEN and CDR2 SYDVKM. The CDR3 here is CASSVSGLRGYTF. The DNA of the CDR3 is TGTGCCAGCAGTGTTTCCGGGCTTCGAGGCTACACCTTC.

The chain recombines TRBV6-5 with TRBJ2-5; the D is unclear. The DNA matches TRBJ2-7 better at its end, which makes the J call doubtful. The CDR3 totals 13 residues. The germline V gene has CDR1 MNHEY and CDR2 SVGAGI. In nucleotides, the CDR3 is TGTGCCAGCACGGCGGACCATTTCTACGAGCAGTACTTC. Amino acids: CASTADHFYEQYF.

The V and J genes are TRBV30 and TRBJ1-1, with D unresolved. Per germline, CDR1 GTSNPN and CDR2 SVGIG (reference sequence). Trimming took 0 bases from V and 0 from J, leaving 5 bases between them. The CDR3 is 13 residues long. The CDR3 DNA is TGTGCCTGGAGTGTTGACATGAACACTGAAGCTTTCTTT. Translated, it gives CAWSVDMNTEAFF.

This clonotype was found many times. The genes are TRBV4-1 and TRBJ2-1; 8 bases map to TRBD2. Germline V gene lookup returns CDR1 MGHRA and CDR2 YSYEKL. After removal of 3 bases from V and 4 bases from J, the junction contained 8 bases not matched to a gene. The CDR3 is made up of 16 amino acids. As DNA, the CDR3 is TGCGCCAGCAGCCAGCACGCTAGCGGGTCTTACAATGAGCAGTTCTTC. It specifies CASSQHASGSYNEQFF.

The V gene is TRBV27, the J gene TRBJ2-7, with D uncertain. V gave up 2 bases and J gave up 2 bases, with 13 bases separating them. CDR1 and CDR2 (germline): MNHEY, SMNVEV (reference sequence). This CDR3 spans 15 amino acids. CDR3 sequence reads: CASSLNGLDPYEQYF. The CDR3 DNA sequence: TGTGCCAGCAGTTTAAACGGGCTTGATCCCTACGAGCAGTACTTC.

The rearrangement links TRBV11-2 to TRBJ2-1; D not certain. Deletions cut 5 bases from V and 10 bases from J, with 12 bases between. Germline assignment: CDR1 SGHAT and CDR2 FQNNGV. The CDR3 runs 12 residues. The CDR3 spells CASSLGFAEQFF. The CDR3 nucleotides read TGTGCCAGCAGCCTAGGCTTTGCGGAGCAGTTCTTC.

This CDR3 reads CASSQDPGEGSEQYF. CDR3 DNA sequence: TGCGCCAGCAGCCAAGATCCGGGAGAGGGGAGTGAGCAGTACTTC. This chain connects TRBV4-1 to TRBJ2-7, with D tentatively TRBD2 (6 bases). Germline V gene data show CDR1 as MGHRA and CDR2 as YSYEKL. This CDR3 has 15 residues. The V end lost 0 bases, the J end lost 7 bases, and 16 bases lay between the germline ends.

This clonotype was found a few times. The chain is built from TRBV6-6 and TRBJ2-7; D is uncertain. Germline CDR1 MNHNY, CDR2 SVGAGI (reference sequence). V was trimmed by 2 bases and J by 1 base, leaving 9 bases between them. The CDR3 sequence is 14 residues long. The CDR3 protein is CASSYGQHSYEQYF. The CDR3 DNA follows: TGTGCCAGCAGTTACGGGCAGCATTCCTACGAGCAGTACTTC.

This rearrangement joins TRBV5-6 to TRBJ2-3; 7 bases agree with TRBD2. The CDR3 spans 14 residues. Germline V gene sequence: CDR1 SGHDT, CDR2 YYEEEE. Trimming removed 4 bases from V and 5 bases from J; junction bases left unmatched: 7. Written as DNA, the CDR3 is TGTGCCAGCAGCCTCGGACTAGACGGAGATACGCAGTATTTT. Translating gives CASSLGLDGDTQYF.

This clonotype was picked up a small number of times. The rearrangement joins TRBV20-1 to TRBJ2-1, with TRBD2 identical over 16 bases. This CDR3 comprises 19 residues. Trimming cost V 6 bases and J 0 bases; bases outside gene matches: 11. CDR1 and CDR2 (germline): DFQATT, SNEGSKA (reference sequence). The CDR3 region is CSANPLGLAGGSSYNEQFF. CDR3 sequence (DNA): TGCAGTGCCAATCCCCTGGGACTAGCGGGAGGGAGCTCCTACAATGAGCAGTTCTTC.

This clonotype was detected a few times. The chain combines TRBV9 with TRBJ2-1; 7 positions agree with TRBD2. Germline trimming cut 3 bases from V and 5 bases from J; bases unmatched to any gene: 14. The CDR3 is 17 amino acids. CDR1 is SGDLS and CDR2 is YYNGEE in the germline V gene. CDR3 protein: CASSAPSSGHANNEQFF. The CDR3 nucleotides are TGTGCCAGCAGCGCGCCTTCTAGCGGACACGCAAACAATGAGCAGTTCTTC. Using reference TRBV9 and TRBJ2-1 for the parts outside the CDR3, the full variable domain is DSGVTQTPKHLITATGQRVTLRCSPRSGDLSVYWYQQSLDQGLQFLIQYYNGEERAKGNILERFSAQQFPDLHSELNLSSLELGDSALYFCASSAPSSGHANNEQFFGPGTRLTVL.

The sample holds a few counts of this clonotype. CDR3 in DNA: TGTGCCAGCAGCTTAGGCTCCACCGGGACTAGGAGCTCCTACAATGAGCAGTTCTTC. It yields the protein CASSLGSTGTRSSYNEQFF. The rearrangement links TRBV11-2 to TRBJ2-1; 8 bases fit TRBD2. The V gene's germline CDR1 is SGHAT and CDR2 FQNNGV. The CDR3 length is 19 residues. V shed 1 base, J shed 0 bases, and the junction held 11 bases outside the gene matches.

The J gene is TRBJ2-4, the V gene TRBV11-2; D may be TRBD2 (6 bases). The CDR3 extends over 17 amino acids. CDR1 and CDR2 from the germline V gene are SGHAT and FQNNGV. Trimming pared 0 bases from V and 1 base from J, leaving 13 bases between. CDR3 DNA: TGTGCCAGCAGCTTAGATCGGGGGAGTGCGGCCAAAAACATTCAGTACTTC. It specifies CASSLDRGSAAKNIQYF.

This chain uses TRBV4-1 with TRBJ2-7; the match to TRBD2 covers 10 bases. J gave up 5 bases and V 3 bases, and 7 bases lay outside the gene matches. This CDR3 contains 15 residues. The germline V gene has CDR1 MGHRA and CDR2 YSYEKL. DNA for the CDR3: TGCGCCAGCAGCCATCCAGCGGGAGGGCTAAACGAGCAGTACTTC. Amino acids: CASSHPAGGLNEQYF.

The genes are TRBV20-1 and TRBJ2-7, with D perhaps TRBD2 (5 bases). Germline CDR1 is DFQATT and CDR2 is SNEGSKA (reference sequence). This CDR3 comprises 12 residues. The CDR3 region is CSPRTGTYEQYF. The CDR3, as DNA: TGCAGCCCCAGAACGGGGACCTACGAGCAGTACTTC.

Points on this clonotype: This could be a read error, since a much larger clone is one nucleotide away. The chain combines TRBV20-1 with TRBJ1-1; D is unclear. The CDR3 consists of 17 residues. CDR1 and CDR2 (germline): DFQATT, SNEGSKA (reference sequence). CDR3 protein: CRARDPSAGGTNTEAFF. DNA of the CDR3: TGCCGTGCTAGAGATCCCTCGGCCGGCGGAACGAACACTGAAGCTTTCTTT.

V and J are TRBV7-9 and TRBJ2-1, with TRBD2 identical over 13 bases. Germline CDR1 is SEHNR and CDR2 is FQNEAQ (reference sequence). The CDR3 totals 16 residues. CDR3 nucleotide sequence: TGTGCAGATGGGACTAGCGGGGCCGGCTCTTACAATGAGCAGTTCTTC. This codes for CADGTSGAGSYNEQFF.

The chain joins TRBV12-3 or TRBV12-4 to TRBJ1-1, with D maybe TRBD1 (5 bases). The CDR3 has 15 residues. V was clipped by 2 bases and J by 4 bases, with 14 bases between them. The CDR3: CASSLSSGFLTEAFF. CDR3 in DNA: TGTGCCAGCAGTTTAAGTTCAGGGTTCCTCACTGAAGCTTTCTTT.

V is TRBV9 and J is TRBJ1-2; 7 bases match TRBD1. Germline values: CDR1 SGDLS, CDR2 YYNGEE. The CDR3 is 14 amino acids. V dropped 4 bases and J dropped 1; count of bases not matched to a gene: 4. The CDR3 coding sequence is TGTGCCAGCAGCCCAGGGGGTCGTAACTATGGCTACACCTTC. It encodes CASSPGGRNYGYTF.

This clonotype was counted a few times. The V and J genes are TRBV25-1 and TRBJ1-2; D not resolved. The CDR3 contains 13 residues. Trimming cost V 5 bases and J 6 bases, with 13 bases left between them. CDR1 MGHDK and CDR2 SYGVNS come from the germline V gene. CDR3 DNA sequence: TGTGCCAGCAGTCCCACGGCGTCGCATGGCTACACCTTC. Translation gives CASSPTASHGYTF.

This clonotype was seen a few times. V usage is TRBV7-2 and J usage is TRBJ2-7; 7 bases map to TRBD1. Germline V gene sequence: CDR1 SGHTA, CDR2 FQGNSA. The length of the CDR3 is 16 residues. The J segment lost 5 bases and the V segment lost 5 bases, leaving 15 bases of the junction unmatched. CDR3 DNA: TGTGCCAGCAGCCCCGGGGTTACAGGGGTCTTCCACGAGCAGTACTTC. Protein: CASSPGVTGVFHEQYF.

The V and J genes are TRBV7-8 and TRBJ2-7; possibly TRBD2 for D (6 bases). CDR1 is SGHVS and CDR2 is FQNEAQ in the germline V gene. The ends were cut back, 2 bases at V and 0 bases at J, with 11 bases in the middle. The CDR3 has 15 residues. CDR3 amino acids: CASSLIGGGSYEQYF. CDR3 nucleotide sequence: TGTGCCAGCAGCTTAATTGGGGGAGGCTCCTACGAGCAGTACTTC.

The table lists this clonotype with a few counts. The rearrangement joins TRBV7-2 to TRBJ2-3; no firm D call. Between the trimmed V and J ends, which lost 4 bases and 5 bases, there was a span of 10 bases. This CDR3 has 13 amino acids. CDR1 and CDR2 from the germline V gene are SGHTA and FQGNSA. For the CDR3, the DNA is TGTGCCAGCAGCTCCGGGTTCGGAGATACGCAGTATTTT. Amino acids: CASSSGFGDTQYF.

The chain links TRBV7-9 to TRBJ2-3; D may be TRBD2 (5 bases). Germline V lookup: CDR1 SEHNR, CDR2 FQNEAQ (reference sequence). This CDR3 comprises 18 residues. V was clipped by 0 bases and J by 2 bases, with 18 bases between them. This CDR3 is CASSLALGEGLNTDTQYF. CDR3 nucleotides: TGTGCCAGCAGCTTAGCCCTAGGTGAGGGCCTTAACACAGATACGCAGTATTTT.